This T cell receptor (beta chain) was recovered during a study of blood T cell repertoires in COVID-19. Study-level background: Sources were T cells, B-cell-depleted T cells, or PBMCs; the material itself was cDNA or gDNA.

Profiling relied on immunoSEQ multiplex PCR, and the TCRdb table lists in-frame clones only, not all of them. Of around 200,000 clones listed, 85% to 90% are singletons. The CDR3 sequence is 14 residues long. The germline gives CDR1 MNHEY, CDR2 SVGAGI. The ends lost 4 bases at V and 8 bases at J; junction bases unmatched: 6. Source material: PBMCs or T cells enriched from blood (not recorded which). J is TRBJ1-4 and V is TRBV6-5; TRBD1 aligns across 8 bases. This receptor was taken from a young man who had recovered from COVID-19. In DNA form, the CDR3 reads TGTGCCAGCAGTTTCAGGGGGCAGGGGGAAAAACTGTTTTTT. It encodes CASSFRGQGEKLFF.